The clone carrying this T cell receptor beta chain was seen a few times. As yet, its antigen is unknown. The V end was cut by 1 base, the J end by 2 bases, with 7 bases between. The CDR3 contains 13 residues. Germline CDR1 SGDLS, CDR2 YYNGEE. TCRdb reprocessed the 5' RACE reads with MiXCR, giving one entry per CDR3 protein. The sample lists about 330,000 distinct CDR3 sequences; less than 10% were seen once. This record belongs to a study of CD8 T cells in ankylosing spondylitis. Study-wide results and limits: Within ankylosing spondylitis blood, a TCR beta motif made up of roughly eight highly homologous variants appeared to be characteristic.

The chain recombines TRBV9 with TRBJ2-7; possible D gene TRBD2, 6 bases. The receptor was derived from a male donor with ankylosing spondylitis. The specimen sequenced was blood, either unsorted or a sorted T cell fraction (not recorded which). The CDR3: CASSVTGAYEQYF. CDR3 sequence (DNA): TGTGCCAGCAGCGTAACGGGAGCCTACGAGCAGTACTTC.